Listed here are 30 T cell receptor beta chains from one sample, sequenced in a study of blood T cell repertoires in COVID-19. Assay: immunoSEQ multiplex PCR; the TCRdb copy retains only in-frame clones and omits some. This sample has about 160,000 clones, with 80% found just once. Specimen: PBMCs or T cells enriched from blood (not recorded which). These receptors originate from a man aged 35 to 55 who had recovered from COVID-19.

This rearrangement joins TRBV6-6 to TRBJ2-1, with D unclear. This CDR3 is built from 13 residues. With 2 bases removed from V and 6 bases from J, the gap between germline ends came to 8 bases. CDR1 MNHNY and CDR2 SVGAGI come from the germline V gene (reference sequence). The CDR3 is CASSYAQPNEQFF. CDR3 coding DNA: TGTGCCAGCAGTTACGCGCAACCCAATGAGCAGTTCTTC.

A few counts support this clone. The V gene is TRBV9, the J gene TRBJ1-4; D ambiguous. The CDR3 is 20 residues long. Between the trimmed V and J ends, which lost 0 bases and 2 bases, there was a span of 23 bases. Germline V gene sequence: CDR1 SGDLS, CDR2 YYNGEE. The CDR3 DNA is TGTGCCAGCAGCGTAGAGTATCGGGGTTTCGCCTGTAGGACTAATGAAAAACTGTTTTTT. It translates to CASSVEYRGFACRTNEKLFF.

The gene calls are TRBV1 and TRBJ2-5; TRBD2 is the table's D call and was not checked against the DNA. TRBV1 counts as a pseudogene. This CDR3 is built from 20 residues. CDR3 nucleotides: TGCACCAGCAGCCAAGAAGGTCAAGCGGGGCCGTCTTGGTACCAAGAGACCCAGTACTTC. This codes for CTSSQEGQAGPSWYQETQYF.

The chain joins TRBV2 to TRBJ2-7, with 8 bases matching TRBD2. CDR3 length: 12 residues. From germline, CDR1 is SNHLY and CDR2 FYNNEI. The CDR3 DNA is TGTTTAACGGGGGGGGACTCCTACGAGCAGTACTTC. Amino acids: CLTGGDSYEQYF.

The rearrangement joins TRBV9 to TRBJ1-6; 7 bases are shared with TRBD1. Per the germline V gene, CDR1 is SGDLS and CDR2 is YYNGEE. V shed 3 bases, J shed 4 bases, and the junction held 10 bases outside the gene matches. This CDR3 comprises 17 residues. CDR3 sequence reads: CASSAPKTGRYNSPLHF. The CDR3 coding sequence is TGTGCCAGCAGCGCCCCGAAGACAGGGCGATATAATTCACCCCTCCACTTT. The full variable domain, with the rest looked up from reference TRBV9 and TRBJ1-6, is DSGVTQTPKHLITATGQRVTLRCSPRSGDLSVYWYQQSLDQGLQFLIQYYNGEERAKGNILERFSAQQFPDLHSELNLSSLELGDSALYFCASSAPKTGRYNSPLHFGNGTRLTVT.

The chain couples TRBV30 to TRBJ1-5; D call uncertain. CDR1 is GTSNPN, CDR2 SVGIG, per germline (reference sequence). The ends were cut back, 5 bases at V and 4 bases at J, with 15 bases in the middle. The CDR3 has 14 amino acids. In DNA, the CDR3 is TGTGCCTGGGCTGTGGGAGGAGCAAATCAGCCCCAGCATTTT. Encoded protein: CAWAVGGANQPQHF.

In regard to this clone: The CDR3 carries no conserved terminal phenylalanine or tryptophan, so it likely arises from a read error. The DNA is omitted, as the CDR3 cannot be located on it reliably, and the CDR3 follows TCRdb's listing. The chain carries TRBV2 and TRBJ2-7; TRBD2, as called in the table, went unchecked against the DNA. The CDR3 sequence runs 11 residues, both termini included. Germline CDR1 is SNHLY and CDR2 is FYNNEI. The chain's CDR3 is CASAPGPAPRL.

The rearrangement links TRBV5-1 to TRBJ2-5; 8 nucleotides match TRBD1. The germline V gene encodes CDR1 SGHRS and CDR2 YFSETQ. The CDR3 consists of 14 residues. J was trimmed by 5 bases and V by 3 bases; bases with no gene match: 6. In DNA form, the CDR3 reads TGCGCCAGCAGCTCCTACAGGGGGAGGGAGACCCAGTACTTC. Translating it yields CASSSYRGRETQYF.

The J gene is TRBJ1-1, the V gene TRBV9; weak D call: TRBD1 (5 bases). CDR1 and CDR2 (germline): SGDLS, YYNGEE. CDR3 length: 16 residues. V was trimmed by 2 bases and J by 2 bases, leaving 16 bases between them. CDR3 nucleotides: TGTGCCAGCAGCGTCTCTGTGACAGCATCTAACACTGAAGCTTTCTTT. This codes for CASSVSVTASNTEAFF.

The rearrangement joins TRBV6-4 to TRBJ1-1; 7 bases align to TRBD1. V was pared by 7 bases and J by 0 bases, with 11 bases of the junction left unmatched. Germline V CDR1 and CDR2: MRHNA, SNTAGT. The CDR3 has 16 amino acids. Written as DNA, the CDR3 is TGTGCCAGCACGCCAAAGCAGACAGGGTTGAACACTGAAGCTTTCTTT. As protein: CASTPKQTGLNTEAFF.

This clone was found once. The rearrangement links TRBV27 to TRBJ1-4; 7 bases fit TRBD1. CDR1 and CDR2 (germline): MNHEY, SMNVEV (reference sequence). The CDR3 spans 14 residues. J lost 12 bases, V lost 4 bases, and 11 bases had no gene match. CDR3 coding DNA: TGTGCCAGCAGTTCCTACCTCGTCACAGGGGAACTGTTTTTT. Translating gives CASSSYLVTGELFF.

On this clone itself: At one end, the junction sequence differs from germline, possibly due to a read error. This chain joins TRBV3-1 (or the pseudogene TRBV3-2) and TRBJ2-2, with D uncertain. The CDR3 has 11 residues. Germline-derived CDR1 and CDR2 are LGHDT and YNNKEL (reference sequence). As DNA, the CDR3 is TGTGCCAGCAGACAAGCGGGGGAGCTGTTTTTT. This encodes CASRQAGELFF.

For the CDR3, the DNA is TGTGCCTGGAGTGTTCTGGGACAGTCCCGCTATGGCTACACCTTC. Translation: CAWSVLGQSRYGYTF. The rearrangement links TRBV30 to TRBJ1-2; 7 bases are a match to TRBD1. Unmatched junction bases numbered 8, after V lost 0 bases and J lost 4 bases. This CDR3 spans 15 amino acids. Germline V lookup: CDR1 GTSNPN, CDR2 SVGIG (reference sequence). Supplemented by reference TRBV30 and TRBJ1-2, the full variable domain reads SQTIHQWPATLVQPVGSPLSLECTVEGTSNPNLYWYRQAAGRGLQLLFYSVGIGQISSEVPQNLSASRPQDRQFILSSKKLLLSDSGFYLCAWSVLGQSRYGYTFGSGTRLTVV.

The chain recombines TRBV7-9 with TRBJ1-1; TRBD1 aligns across 8 bases. The germline gives CDR1 SEHNR, CDR2 FQNEAQ (reference sequence). V lost 5 bases, J lost 1 base, and 9 bases stayed unmatched. The CDR3 spans 16 residues. The CDR3 protein is CASSPSGQGANTEAFF. The CDR3 DNA reads as TGTGCCAGCAGCCCCAGCGGTCAGGGGGCGAACACTGAAGCTTTCTTT.

The count of this clone is one. This rearrangement joins TRBV9 to TRBJ1-5, with TRBD1 matching over 7 bases. After removal of 5 bases from V and 0 bases from J, the junction contained 11 bases not matched to a gene. In germline, CDR1 is SGDLS, CDR2 YYNGEE. CDR3 size: 17 residues. This CDR3 is CASRRHGQVYSNQPQHF. In DNA, the CDR3 is TGTGCCAGCAGGAGGCACGGACAGGTTTATAGCAATCAGCCCCAGCATTTT.

This chain joins TRBV19 and TRBJ1-5; no definite D call. Germline V lookup: CDR1 LNHDA, CDR2 SQIVND (reference sequence). V lost 1 base to trimming and J lost 3 bases, with 10 bases between them. This CDR3 has 15 residues. The CDR3 loop reads CASSIVAQPNQPQHF. CDR3 nucleotides: TGTGCCAGTAGTATAGTTGCACAGCCCAATCAGCCCCAGCATTTT.

The rearrangement joins TRBV7-9 to TRBJ1-2; D is possibly TRBD1 (5 bases). CDR3 length equals 13 residues. Trimming took off 5 bases at V and 13 bases at J, with 20 bases between the two ends. In germline, CDR1 is SEHNR, CDR2 FQNEAQ (reference sequence). The CDR3 DNA is TGTGCCAGCAGCCCTGTAGTCAGGGATCTTTCCACCTTC. The encoded protein is CASSPVVRDLSTF.

The rearrangement uses TRBV5-6 and TRBJ1-2; weak D call: TRBD1 (5 bases). The CDR3 covers 16 residues. Germline lookup yields CDR1 SGHDT and CDR2 YYEEEE. Trimming took 4 bases from V and 2 from J, leaving 18 bases between them. The CDR3 here is CASSATVQRSNYGYTF. CDR3 bases: TGTGCCAGCAGCGCGACAGTACAACGGTCCAACTATGGCTACACCTTC.

V gene TRBV20-1 combines with J gene TRBJ1-4, with D possibly TRBD1 on 5 matching bases. This CDR3 region has 11 residues. Germline V lookup: CDR1 DFQATT, CDR2 SNEGSKA (reference sequence). Trimming removed 1 base from V and 16 bases from J, with 13 bases in between. The CDR3 loop reads CSARAGFLEFF. The CDR3 DNA follows: TGCAGTGCTAGAGCAGGGTTCCTCGAGTTTTTT.

V and J are TRBV19 and TRBJ2-6, with 7 bases identical to TRBD1. Per germline, CDR1 LNHDA and CDR2 SQIVND (reference sequence). Unmatched junction bases numbered 10, after V lost 5 bases and J lost 0 bases. This CDR3 is built from 18 residues. The CDR3: CASSYRGRAPSGANVLTF. The CDR3 region has the DNA TGTGCCAGTAGTTACAGGGGTCGTGCGCCCTCTGGGGCCAACGTCCTGACTTTC. The full variable domain, completed using reference TRBV19 and TRBJ2-6, is DGGITQSPKYLFRKEGQNVTLSCEQNLNHDAMYWYRQDPGQGLRLIYYSQIVNDFQKGDIAEGYSVSREKKESFPLTVTSAQKNPTAFYLCASSYRGRAPSGANVLTFGAGSRLTVL.

This clone was detected a few times. The chain joins TRBV19 to TRBJ1-3, with a possible D match to TRBD1 (6 bases). CDR1 LNHDA and CDR2 SQIVND come from the germline V gene (reference sequence). This CDR3 is 14 amino acids long. V lost 3 bases and J 0 bases, leaving 6 bases between the germline ends. In DNA, the CDR3 is TGTGCCAGTAGTATGGGACACTCTGGAAACACCATATATTTT. It is translated as CASSMGHSGNTIYF.

This clone was seen only once. The V gene is TRBV18, the J gene TRBJ1-5, with D perhaps TRBD1 (6 bases). The V end lost 6 bases, the J end lost 4 bases, and 19 bases lay between the germline ends. Germline loops: CDR1 KGHSH, CDR2 LQKENI. The CDR3 length is 16 residues. The CDR3 spells CASSRDIGGVNQPQHF. The CDR3 DNA is TGTGCCAGCTCCCGGGACATAGGAGGTGTTAATCAGCCCCAGCATTTT. Complete variable domain (other parts from reference TRBV18 and TRBJ1-5): NAGVMQNPRHLVRRRGQEARLRCSPMKGHSHVYWYRQLPEEGLKFMVYLQKENIIDESGMPKERFSAEFPKEGPSILRIQQVVRGDSAAYFCASSRDIGGVNQPQHFGDGTRLSIL.

The rearrangement links TRBV14 to TRBJ2-2, with D possibly being TRBD1 (5 bases). Trimming took off 4 bases at V and 0 bases at J, with 9 bases between the two ends. This CDR3 comprises 15 residues. CDR1 is SGHDN and CDR2 is FVKESK in the germline V gene. The CDR3 here is CASSPIRANTGELFF. The CDR3 DNA follows: TGTGCCAGCAGCCCAATCAGGGCGAACACCGGGGAGCTGTTTTTT. Based on the CDR3 plus reference TRBV14 and TRBJ2-2, the full variable domain is EAGVTQFPSHSVIEKGQTVTLRCDPISGHDNLYWYRRVMGKEIKFLLHFVKESKQDESGMPNNRFLAERTGGTYSTLKVQPAELEDSGVYFCASSPIRANTGELFFGEGSRLTVL.

The rearrangement links TRBV30 to TRBJ1-2; 8 bases line up with TRBD1. The length of the CDR3 is 15 residues. Unmatched junction bases numbered 6, after V lost 2 bases and J lost 1 base. Germline V gene data show CDR1 as GTSNPN and CDR2 as SVGIG (reference sequence). The CDR3 DNA is TGTGCCTGGAGTCCAGCGACAGGGGTTAACTATGGCTACACCTTC. It yields the protein CAWSPATGVNYGYTF.

The chain combines TRBV24-1 with TRBJ2-5, with TRBD2 matching 8 bases. The CDR3 spans 16 residues. V lost 3 bases and J lost 9; bases outside the gene matches: 14. CDR1 and CDR2 (germline): KGHDR, SFDVKD. CDR3 loop: CATSDRSGGGNWAQYF. The CDR3 nucleotides are TGTGCCACCAGTGATCGTTCCGGGGGGGGTAATTGGGCCCAGTACTTC.

The V gene is TRBV30, the J gene TRBJ1-2; the D is unclear. The CDR3 sequence is 10 residues long. V was trimmed by 2 bases and J by 14 bases, leaving 12 bases between them. Per germline, CDR1 GTSNPN and CDR2 SVGIG (reference sequence). The CDR3 loop reads CAWSNNVRTF. CDR3 DNA: TGTGCCTGGAGTAATAACGTGAGGACCTTC.

The J gene is TRBJ1-1, the V gene TRBV12-5, with 7 bases identical to TRBD1. The CDR3 contains 16 residues. V lost 7 bases, J lost 0 bases, and 11 bases stayed unmatched. CDR1 is LGHNT, CDR2 FRNRAP, per germline. The CDR3 is CASVKGTVGMNTEAFF. CDR3 nucleotides: TGTGCTAGTGTTAAGGGGACAGTGGGCATGAACACTGAAGCTTTCTTT. The variable domain in full, with the rest retrieved from reference TRBV12-5 and TRBJ1-1, is DARVTQTPRHKVTEMGQEVTMRCQPILGHNTVFWYRQTMMQGLELLAYFRNRAPLDDSGMPKDRFSAEMPDATLATLKIQPSEPRDSAVYFCASVKGTVGMNTEAFFGQGTRLTVV.

The chain joins TRBV5-6 to TRBJ2-2; weak D call: TRBD1 (7 bases). V was cut by 4 bases and J by 7 bases, with 20 bases left in between. This CDR3 is 16 amino acids long. In germline, CDR1 is SGHDT, CDR2 YYEEEE. CDR3 in amino acids: CASSLTRGVWIGELFF. DNA for the CDR3: TGTGCCAGCAGCCTGACCAGGGGGGTCTGGATCGGGGAGCTGTTTTTT.

The chain carries TRBV2 and TRBJ2-3, with TRBD2 as a possible D gene (6 bases). The CDR3 covers 14 residues. Germline lookup yields CDR1 SNHLY and CDR2 FYNNEI. V was cut by 3 bases and J by 4 bases, with 11 bases left in between. The DNA for the CDR3 is TGTGCCAGCAGTGAGGGGGGATCTTCAGATACGCAGTATTTT. Its translation: CASSEGGSSDTQYF.

The chain couples TRBV5-1 to TRBJ2-7, with D perhaps TRBD1 (6 bases). Germline CDR1 SGHRS, CDR2 YFSETQ. V was cut by 4 bases and J by 2 bases, with 16 bases left in between. The CDR3 extends over 15 amino acids. The DNA of the CDR3 is TGCGCCAGCAGCCCATTTTCGACAGGTACCTACGAGCAGTACTTC. It is translated as CASSPFSTGTYEQYF. The complete variable domain, with remaining parts taken from reference TRBV5-1 and TRBJ2-7, reads KAGVTQTPRYLIKTRGQQVTLSCSPISGHRSVSWYQQTPGQGLQFLFEYFSETQRNKGNFPGRFSGRQFSNSRSEMNVSTLELGDSALYLCASSPFSTGTYEQYFGPGTRLTVT.